Following are 9 T cell receptor beta chains from one sample sequenced in a study of T cell clonotyping in hematopoietic cell transplantation. Time point: recipient sample about 28 days before transplant, after cytoreduction. Assay: immunoSEQ multiplex PCR; the TCRdb copy retains only in-frame clones and omits some. The table includes some 9,600 clones, around 90% detected once. This specimen consisted of peripheral blood mononuclear cells, obtained before stem cell transplant. The receptors come from a woman in her forties or fifties with chronic myeloid leukemia. Some clones in this sample may be carry-over from other donors' samples.

This chain connects TRBV2 to TRBJ2-5; 7 bases are a match to TRBD2. The CDR3 runs to 14 residues. CDR1 and CDR2 from the germline V gene are SNHLY and FYNNEI. Trimming removed 6 bases from V and 1 base from J; junction bases left unmatched: 5. The chain's CDR3 is CASRSSGVQETQYF. CDR3 DNA sequence: TGTGCCAGCAGATCTAGCGGAGTCCAAGAGACCCAGTACTTC.

This clone has a handful of counts. The rearrangement joins TRBV11-2 to TRBJ2-3; TRBD2 matches at 7 bases. The CDR3 sequence is 17 residues long. Germline V gene data show CDR1 as SGHAT and CDR2 as FQNNGV. V was pared by 0 bases and J by 2 bases, with 8 bases of the junction left unmatched. The CDR3 loop is CASSLDWLAENTDTQYF. DNA of the CDR3: TGTGCCAGCAGCTTAGATTGGCTAGCGGAGAACACAGATACGCAGTATTTT.

The rearrangement links TRBV5-1 to TRBJ2-3, with 8 bases identical to TRBD2. The CDR3 covers 17 residues. CDR1 is SGHRS and CDR2 is YFSETQ in the germline V gene. V was pared by 5 bases and J by 9 bases, with 20 bases of the junction left unmatched. CDR3 region: CASSRRSPSGSLETQYF. The CDR3 DNA reads TGCGCCAGCAGTAGAAGAAGTCCAAGCGGGAGTTTGGAAACGCAGTATTTT.

This clone was seen once. The chain has TRBV5-6 and TRBJ2-5, with TRBD2 matching 9 bases. Germline CDR1 and CDR2: SGHDT and YYEEEE. V trimming: 4 bases; J trimming: 2 bases; junction bases outside the gene matches: 9. The CDR3 covers 16 residues. Here the CDR3 reads CASSGAIAGAQETQYF. In nucleotides, the CDR3 is TGTGCCAGCAGCGGTGCCATAGCGGGGGCACAAGAGACCCAGTACTTC.

The chain recombines TRBV5-1 with TRBJ1-5; TRBD1 might be the D (5 bases). This CDR3 is built from 14 residues. Germline V gene lookup returns CDR1 SGHRS and CDR2 YFSETQ. V lost 5 bases and J lost 4, with 13 bases in between. The CDR3 DNA reads TGCGCCAGCAGTCGGGACGGGCAGAATCAGCCCCAGCATTTT. Translation gives CASSRDGQNQPQHF.

The chain combines TRBV27 with TRBJ2-1; maybe TRBD2 (6 bases). V gave up 4 bases and J gave up 8 bases, with 12 bases separating them. The CDR3 runs 13 residues. Germline assignment: CDR1 MNHEY and CDR2 SMNVEV (reference sequence). CDR3 amino acids: CASSSPGSHEQFF. CDR3 DNA sequence: TGTGCCAGCAGTTCGCCCGGGAGCCATGAGCAGTTCTTC.

The chain joins TRBV2 to TRBJ1-1; D remains unclear. V was clipped by 2 bases and J by 0 bases, with 16 bases between them. The CDR3 extends over 17 amino acids. From germline, CDR1 is SNHLY and CDR2 FYNNEI. CDR3 sequence (DNA): TGTGCCAGCAGTGAATTTGAGGTTGGTCAGCTGAACACTGAAGCTTTCTTT. This codes for CASSEFEVGQLNTEAFF.

V gene TRBV19 combines with J gene TRBJ1-5; 9 nucleotides agree with TRBD1. Trimming at V came to 4 bases and at J to 3 bases, leaving 10 bases not matched to a gene. CDR3 size: 17 residues. Germline V gene sequence: CDR1 LNHDA, CDR2 SQIVND (reference sequence). In nucleotides, the CDR3 is TGTGCCAGTAGTACTGGGACAGGGTCTGAGACCAATCAGCCCCAGCATTTT. It yields the protein CASSTGTGSETNQPQHF.

This sequence joins TRBV28 and TRBJ2-1, with 11 bases identical to TRBD2. CDR1 is MDHEN, CDR2 SYDVKM, per germline. With 5 bases clipped from V and 7 bases from J, the junction kept 10 bases outside the gene matches. The CDR3 spans 16 residues. In DNA, the CDR3 is TGTGCCAGCAGTCCGATATCTAGCGGGAGGTGGAATGAGCAGTTCTTC. Translation: CASSPISSGRWNEQFF.